The rows below give T cell receptor beta chains drawn from one sample of a study of blood T cells in healthy people across ages. TCRdb used MiXCR to reprocess the 5' RACE reads, holding one entry per CDR3 protein. The data contain 1.4 million or so distinct CDR3 sequences, 42% of them seen just once; the ten biggest clones take up about 4.1%. The sample taken for sequencing was blood. These receptors came from a woman younger than 30 in good health. Each CDR3 is given with its conserved first and last residue. The order of the fields is clone size, D gene, V gene, J gene, CDR3 protein, CDR3 DNA. The D gene is left open where the match is weak. Only some rows state a clone size, as once, few, many or a class for expanded clones.

.	.	TRBV19	TRBJ1-5	CASSIARYSNQPQHF	TGTGCCAGTAGTATAGCCAGATATAGCAATCAGCCCCAGCATTTT
many	TRBD2	TRBV5-1	TRBJ2-3	CASSLAGGGTDTQYF	TGTGCCAGCAGCTTAGCGGGGGGGGGCACAGATACGCAGTATTTT
few	TRBD2	TRBV7-2	TRBJ2-5	CASRPTSGGEETQYF	TGTGCCAGCAGACCGACTAGCGGGGGGGAAGAGACCCAGTACTTC
once	TRBD1	TRBV4-3	TRBJ1-6	CASSPGDSDYNSPLHF	TGCGCCAGCAGCCCCGGGGACAGCGACTATAATTCACCCCTCCACTTT
.	TRBD1	TRBV10-3	TRBJ1-2	CAISESPGGLNYGYTF	TGTGCCATCAGTGAGTCCCCAGGGGGACTGAACTATGGCTACACCTTC
few	.	TRBV20-1	TRBJ2-7	CSAKTPRGLYEQYF	TGCAGTGCTAAGACACCCAGGGGTCTCTACGAGCAGTACTTC
.	.	TRBV20-1	TRBJ2-1	CSARDPNAYNEQFF	TGCAGTGCTAGAGACCCCAACGCTTACAATGAGCAGTTCTTC
.	.	TRBV20-1	TRBJ2-3	CSANSRDTQYF	TGCAGTGCTAACTCTAGGGATACGCAGTATTTT
few	.	TRBV20-1	TRBJ2-1	CSARDRGTWSEQFF	TGCAGTGCTAGAGATCGAGGGACTTGGTCTGAGCAGTTCTTC
.	.	TRBV7-9	TRBJ1-1	CASSKDSKAMTEAFF	TGTGCCAGCAGCAAGGACAGCAAGGCTATGACTGAAGCTTTCTTT
.	.	TRBV27	TRBJ2-2	CASSLDYMNTGELFF	TGTGCCAGCAGTTTAGACTATATGAACACCGGGGAGCTGTTTTTT
.	TRBD1	TRBV4-3	TRBJ1-2	CASSQEGQGAPYGYTF	TGCGCCAGCAGCCAAGAGGGTCAGGGGGCCCCCTATGGCTACACCTTC
.	.	TRBV27	TRBJ1-1	CASRMGGNTEAFF	TGTGCCAGCAGGATGGGGGGGAACACTGAAGCTTTCTTT
.	.	TRBV6-2/TRBV6-3	TRBJ2-1	CASSHPGPPYAETQFF	TGTGCCAGCAGCCATCCGGGACCTCCATATGCGGAGACCCAGTTCTTC
.	TRBD1	TRBV20-1	TRBJ2-1	CSAMGDRSSYNEQFF	TGCAGTGCTATGGGGGACAGGAGCTCCTACAATGAGCAGTTCTTC
.	.	TRBV7-2	TRBJ1-1	CASRNDVEAFF	TGTGCCAGCAGAAACGACGTTGAAGCTTTCTTT
.	.	TRBV7-6	TRBJ1-4	CASTDPMTEKLFF	TGTGCCAGCACCGACCCAATGACGGAAAAACTGTTTTTT
.	.	TRBV4-3	TRBJ2-1	CASSQGAAGSPTYNEQFF	TGCGCCAGCAGCCAAGGAGCGGCGGGATCCCCCACTTACAATGAGCAGTTCTTC
few	TRBD1	TRBV5-1	TRBJ1-1	CASNLGPGGGTEAFF	TGCGCCAGCAACTTGGGTCCAGGGGGCGGCACTGAAGCTTTCTTT
.	.	TRBV12-3/TRBV12-4	TRBJ2-3	CASLQELTDTRYF	TGTGCCAGCCTACAGGAACTCACAGATACGCGGTATTTT
few	TRBD1	TRBV4-1	TRBJ1-5	CASSQGQGGMSNQPQHF	TGCGCCAGCAGCCAGGGACAGGGGGGAATGAGCAATCAGCCCCAGCATTTT
.	TRBD1	TRBV30	TRBJ1-1	CAWSGQGIGAFF	TGTGCCTGGAGTGGACAGGGGATCGGAGCTTTCTTT
.	.	TRBV6-1	TRBJ1-2	CASSKQGWDGYTF	TGTGCCAGCAGTAAACAGGGTTGGGATGGCTACACCTTC
many	.	TRBV5-1	TRBJ2-7	CASSLVLSYEQYF	TGCGCCAGCAGCTTGGTACTCTCCTACGAGCAGTACTTC
.	.	TRBV29-1	TRBJ1-5	CSVADSSNQPQHF	TGCAGCGTTGCGGACAGTAGCAATCAGCCCCAGCATTTT
.	TRBD1	TRBV2	TRBJ1-1	CASRETGVVTEAFF	TGTGCCAGCAGGGAAACAGGGGTGGTCACTGAAGCTTTCTTT
.	.	TRBV7-9	TRBJ2-3	CASSLAAQDTQYF	TGTGCCAGCAGCTTAGCCGCCCAGGATACGCAGTATTTT
.	TRBD2	TRBV4-3	TRBJ2-3	CASSQIVGLAGSWVTDTQYF	TGCGCCAGCAGCCAAATTGTTGGACTAGCGGGATCTTGGGTAACAGATACGCAGTATTTT
.	.	TRBV7-2	TRBJ1-2	CAIKLGPTPGYTF	TGTGCCATCAAACTGGGGCCGACGCCTGGCTACACCTTC
.	TRBD1	TRBV29-1	TRBJ2-7	CSVEERQGSYEQYF	TGCAGCGTTGAAGAGCGACAGGGATCCTACGAGCAGTACTTC